This entry features one TCR beta chain sequence. As yet, its antigen is unknown. A junction boundary mismatches the germline segment, possibly from a read error. The sample is drawn from a study of breast tumors, draining lymph nodes, adjacent tissues. The CDR3 contains 13 residues. CDR1 and CDR2 (germline): SQVTM, ANQGSEA. The lymph nodes were axillary draining lymph nodes from breast cancer patients. Study-level results: Tumors had less TCR diversity than lymph nodes, more than nontumor tissue.

TCRdb re-analysed the multiplex PCR reads in MiXCR, keeping a single row per CDR3 protein. The table records about 180,000 distinct CDR3 sequences, 25% to 40% of them present only once. Sequenced input: axillary lymph node tissue. The receptor was derived from a female donor with breast cancer. Some clones in this sample may be carry-over from other donors' samples. This rearrangement joins TRBV29-1 to TRBJ2-2; D may be TRBD1 (6 bases). CDR3 in amino acids: CSVAGTSPRGAVF. CDR3 nucleotides: TGCAGCGTTGCGGGGACAAGCCCCCGGGGAGCTGTTTTT.